The clone carrying this T cell receptor (beta chain) occurred once. The antigen remains unidentified. Germline lookup yields CDR1 DFQATT and CDR2 SNEGSKA (reference sequence). The CDR3 is 11 amino acids. The V and J ends lost 3 bases and 4 bases respectively, with 7 bases between them. These data are taken from a study of cytomegalovirus exposure and HLA in healthy donors. Overall study context: Earlier findings included some 100 million unique TCR beta sequences obtained from about 180 million T cells.

Whole-study results and caveats: As immune exposure information, only CMV serostatus was available.

The PCR made use of 60 Vbeta and 13 Jbeta primers. TCRdb's table, derived via immunoSEQ multiplex PCR, lists solely in-frame clones and lacks some. The sample shows 150,000 or so clones, more than 60% of them seen only once. The chain carries TRBV20-1 and TRBJ2-7, with D maybe TRBD1 (5 bases). Source material: PBMCs. The clonotype was recovered from a man aged 40-55 years in good health and CMV-seropositive. DNA of the CDR3: TGCAGTGCTAGGGACAATTACGAGCAGTACTTC. Amino acid sequence: CSARDNYEQYF.